This T cell receptor (beta chain) was sequenced during a study of blood T cell repertoires in COVID-19. Study information: COVID-19 samples, acute and convalescent, were from the United States, Italy and Spain. From T cells, B-cell-depleted T cells, or PBMCs came the material, which was cDNA or gDNA.

Germline V CDR1 and CDR2: KGHSH, LQKENI. This CDR3 contains 15 residues. V shed 3 bases and J shed 7 bases, with 13 bases lying between them. In the authors' workflow: Amplification from reference gene primers served as the basis for estimated nucleated cell counts. Some clones are missing from TCRdb's copy, which holds only in-frame ones; the method was immunoSEQ multiplex PCR. V and J calls and clone size follow that table, whereas D and trimming were derived from the DNA. Seen here are roughly 160,000 clones, roughly 84% observed once, and the top ten hold 13% to 15%. The sample was peripheral blood. V gene TRBV18 combines with J gene TRBJ1-6; D is uncertain. This clonotype was sampled from a man younger than 35 with active or convalescent COVID-19. The CDR3: CASSPFDPGNSPLHF. The CDR3 DNA sequence: TGTGCCAGCTCACCCTTCGACCCGGGGAATTCACCCCTCCACTTT.